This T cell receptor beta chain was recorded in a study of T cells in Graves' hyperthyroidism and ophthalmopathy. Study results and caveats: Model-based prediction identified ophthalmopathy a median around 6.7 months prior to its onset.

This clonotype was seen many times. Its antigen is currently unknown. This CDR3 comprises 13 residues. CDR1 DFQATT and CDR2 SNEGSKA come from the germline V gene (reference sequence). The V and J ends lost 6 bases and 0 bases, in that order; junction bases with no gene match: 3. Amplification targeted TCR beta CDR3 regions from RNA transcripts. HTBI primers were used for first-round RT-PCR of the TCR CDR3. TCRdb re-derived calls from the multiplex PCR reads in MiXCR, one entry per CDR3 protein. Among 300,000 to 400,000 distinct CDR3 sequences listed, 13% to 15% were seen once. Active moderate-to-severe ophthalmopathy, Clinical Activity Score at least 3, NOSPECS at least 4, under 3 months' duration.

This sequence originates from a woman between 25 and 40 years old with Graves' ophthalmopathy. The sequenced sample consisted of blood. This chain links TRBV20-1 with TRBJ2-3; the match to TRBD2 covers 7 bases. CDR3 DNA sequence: TGCAGTGCGATGCGGGGGAGCACAGATACGCAGTATTTT. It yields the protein CSAMRGSTDTQYF.